This is a list of T cell receptor beta chains from one sample in a study of control samples from healthy donors and cancer patients. TCRdb's table, derived via immunoSEQ multiplex PCR, lists solely in-frame clones and lacks some. The repertoire holds approximately 150,000 clones, just under 90% seen once, with roughly 8% in the top ten. Sequenced material: PBMCs. The receptor set was obtained from a man aged 50 to 60 with head and neck cancer. Both conserved end residues are part of each CDR3. A D gene is named only where the DNA matches it firmly. A clone size is listed for some rows: how often the clone was seen (once, few, many), or a class if it is expanded.

D	V	size	J	DNA	CDR3
.	TRBV19	.	TRBJ1-2	TGTGCCAGTAGGTCATCGGCCCTCCAGGGCTACACCTTC	CASRSSALQGYTF
TRBD2	TRBV3-1/TRBV3-2	once	TRBJ2-3	TGTGCCAGCAGCCAATTCCTAGCGGGTGAACACACAGATACGCAGTATTTT	CASSQFLAGEHTDTQYF
.	TRBV5-4	.	TRBJ2-7	TGTGCCAGCAGCCTCGAAGGAGGGGTCTACGAGCAGTACTTC	CASSLEGGVYEQYF
TRBD1	TRBV18	.	TRBJ2-6	TGTGCCAGCTCACCCCAGGACAGGGGGACTTCTGGGGCCAACGTCCTGACTTTC	CASSPQDRGTSGANVLTF
.	TRBV5-6	.	TRBJ1-2	TGTGCCAGCAGCTTGATGGGATTTCGGTATGGCTACACCTTC	CASSLMGFRYGYTF
.	TRBV5-8	.	TRBJ2-1	TGTGCCAGCAGCTCCACAGGGTACTCCTACAATGAGCAGTTCTTC	CASSSTGYSYNEQFF
TRBD1	TRBV15	.	TRBJ1-4	TGTGCCACCAGCACGGGAGGGGGCGATTATGAAAAACTGTTTTTT	CATSTGGGDYEKLFF
TRBD2	TRBV7-2	few	TRBJ2-3	TGTGCCAGCAGCTCCGGGACTACAAGCACAGATACGCAGTATTTT	CASSSGTTSTDTQYF
.	TRBV5-1	.	TRBJ1-3	TGCGCCAGCAGCTTCGCCCAACCTTCTGGAAACACCATATATTTT	CASSFAQPSGNTIYF
TRBD1	TRBV11-1	.	TRBJ1-1	TGTGCCAGCAGCTTAGCGATGGGCCAGGGGGCACCCTTT	CASSLAMGQGAPF
TRBD1	TRBV27	.	TRBJ2-7	TGTGCCAGCAGTTCCGCCGACAGGGTGTACTACGAGCAGTACTTC	CASSSADRVYYEQYF
.	TRBV15	.	TRBJ2-7	TGTGCCACCAGCAGAGTGCAGGGAACCGAGCAGTACTTC	CATSRVQGTEQYF
TRBD1	TRBV4-1	.	TRBJ2-3	TGCGCCAGCAGCCAAGAAGGACAGGGGTTGGTTCGTACGCAGTATTTT	CASSQEGQGLVRTQYF
.	TRBV11-2	.	TRBJ2-5	TGTGCCAGCAGCTTACGGAGAGAGACCCAGTACTTC	CASSLRRETQYF
TRBD1	TRBV28	.	TRBJ2-1	TGTGCCAGCAGCTCCAGGGGGCCCTCCTACAATGAGCAGTTCTTC	CASSSRGPSYNEQFF
.	TRBV28	.	TRBJ2-7	TGTGCCAGCCTACAGGGTCGCGAGCAGTACTTC	CASLQGREQYF
.	TRBV5-4	.	TRBJ2-7	TGTGCCAGCAGCTTGGCAGGGGTCTACGAGCAGTACTTC	CASSLAGVYEQYF
.	TRBV11-2	.	TRBJ2-7	TGTGCCAGCAGCTTGGAGGACGAGCAGTACTTC	CASSLEDEQYF
.	TRBV4-2	.	TRBJ1-6	TGTGCCAGCAGCCCTATAGGGGGGCGCGACAGATATAATTCACCCCTCCACTTT	CASSPIGGRDRYNSPLHF
TRBD2	TRBV5-1	.	TRBJ2-1	TGCGCCAGCAGCTTGAAGACTAGCCGAAGCTCCTACAATGAGCAGTTCTTC	CASSLKTSRSSYNEQFF
.	TRBV19	.	TRBJ2-5	TGTGCCAGTAGTATAGCGGAGACCCAGTACTTC	CASSIAETQYF
.	TRBV19	once	TRBJ2-7	TGTGCCAGTAGTCCTCGCCTGATATCCTACGAGCAGTACTTC	CASSPRLISYEQYF
.	TRBV7-9	.	TRBJ1-4	TGTGCCAGCAGCCATGTGAGGAGGGAAGATTTTGAAAAACTGTTTTTT	CASSHVRREDFEKLFF
.	TRBV5-4	.	TRBJ2-7	TGTGCCAGCAGCCTAGGGTCTGGTGGGGACTACGAGCAGTACTTC	CASSLGSGGDYEQYF
TRBD1	TRBV10-1	once	TRBJ1-1	TGCGCCAGCAGTTTTTCGGACAGGGGGCTGGGCGAAGCTTTCTTT	CASSFSDRGLGEAFF
.	TRBV10-2	.	TRBJ1-2	TGCGCCAGCAGTGATCCCTCTAACCCAGGACGCTATGGCTACACCTTC	CASSDPSNPGRYGYTF
TRBD1	TRBV2	few	TRBJ1-2	TGTGCCAGCAGCCCCGACAGGGTATATGGCTACACCTTC	CASSPDRVYGYTF
.	TRBV15	.	TRBJ2-5	TGTGCCACCAGCAGAGATCGTGGCACGAAAGAGACCCAGTACTTC	CATSRDRGTKETQYF
.	TRBV21-1	.	TRBJ1-2	TGTGCCAGCAGCAAAGAGGCGCTGAGACAGAATCGAACCAGCTATGGCTACACCTTC	CASSKEALRQNRTSYGYTF
.	TRBV6-1	.	TRBJ1-1	TGTGCCAGCAGTGATGTGGGTCGGGGGCGAACTGAAGCTTTCTTT	CASSDVGRGRTEAFF
TRBD2	TRBV10-2	.	TRBJ2-5	TGCGCCAGCAGTGAGTCTCGTACAAGCGGGAGCGGAGAGACCCAGTACTTC	CASSESRTSGSGETQYF
TRBD2	TRBV6-1	.	TRBJ2-1	TGTGCCAGCAGTGCCCTTCTGGCGGGGAGGGCCTACAATGAGCAGTTCTTC	CASSALLAGRAYNEQFF
.	TRBV2	once	TRBJ2-1	TGTGCCAGCATGGTCGGGCCCTACAATGAGCAGTTCTTC	CASMVGPYNEQFF
TRBD1	TRBV9	once	TRBJ2-1	TGTGCCAGCAGCTTACAGGGGGCCTGGGATGAGCAGTTCTTC	CASSLQGAWDEQFF
.	TRBV7-2	.	TRBJ2-5	TGTGCCAGCAGCGCTCAAGAGACCCAGTACTTC	CASSAQETQYF
.	TRBV19	.	TRBJ2-3	TGTGCCAGTAGTATAGATGGGTGGACTAGCACAGATACGCAGTATTTT	CASSIDGWTSTDTQYF
.	TRBV30	few	TRBJ1-6	TGTGCTTTGGAGCTAGCAGGGAAGTCACCCCTCCACTTT	CALELAGKSPLHF